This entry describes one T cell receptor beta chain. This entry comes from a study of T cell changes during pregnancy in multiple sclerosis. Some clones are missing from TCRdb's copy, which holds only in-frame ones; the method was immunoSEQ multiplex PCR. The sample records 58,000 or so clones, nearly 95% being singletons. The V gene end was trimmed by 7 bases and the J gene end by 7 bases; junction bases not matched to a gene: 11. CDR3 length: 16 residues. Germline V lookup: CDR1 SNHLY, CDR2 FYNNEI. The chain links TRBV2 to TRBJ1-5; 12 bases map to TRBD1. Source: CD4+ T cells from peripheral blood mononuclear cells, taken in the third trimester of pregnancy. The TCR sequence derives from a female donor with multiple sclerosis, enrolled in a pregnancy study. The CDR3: CASTRDRGLRGQPQHF. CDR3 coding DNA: TGTGCCAGCACCCGGGACAGGGGGCTCCGCGGCCAGCCCCAGCATTTT.